This entry concerns a single T cell receptor (beta chain). Its antigen is unknown. The sample belongs to a study of shared clonotypes between healthy human individuals. For the study at large: The study used three CD4 naive, three CD4 memory, two CD8 naive and one CD8 memory plate per donor. Study results and caveats: An anticipated effect of sequencing depth on clonotype sharing among donors was recognized. Relative to their counterparts shared across all four donors, non-shared clonotypes exhibited diminished generation probabilities. The sole specimen, blood, was sampled, and tissue repertoires likely differ.

Sequencing was performed with immunoSEQ multiplex PCR; in TCRdb, only in-frame clones are kept and a portion is missing. The sample holds 700,000 to 950,000 clones, 90% to 98% seen once. This CDR3 has 14 amino acids. CDR1 is MDHEN and CDR2 is SYDVKM in the germline V gene. V shed 2 bases, J shed 6 bases, and the junction held 5 bases outside the gene matches. The naive CD8 subset, CD45RO-negative cells positively selected for CCR7, excluded terminally differentiated effector memory CD45RA+ cells. The J gene is TRBJ2-7, the V gene TRBV28; 9 nucleotides align to TRBD1. The receptor's source is a man aged 25 to 45 in good health. The sample was naive CD8+ T cells sorted from blood. The CDR3 DNA reads as TGTGCCAGCAGTTTAATGCGGGACAGGGTCGAGCAGTACTTC. This gives the protein CASSLMRDRVEQYF.